This TCR beta chain was recovered during a study of T cells in localized non-small cell lung cancer. V was shortened by 5 bases and J by 9 bases, with 8 bases between the two germline ends. This CDR3 has 11 residues. Germline lookup yields CDR1 SGHNT and CDR2 YENEEA. Notes on the study in general: Heterogeneity remains possible, as sequencing covered one tumor region only.

The protocol was immunoSEQ multiplex PCR, while the TCRdb copy is restricted to in-frame clones and leaves out a portion. This table has tens of thousands of clones, roughly 92% appearing once. Regarding this clone: Antigen unknown.

The TCR comes from a woman between 35 and 70 years old with stage I lung adenocarcinoma. The source material was peripheral blood, sampled before any cancer treatment. The rearrangement links TRBV11-3 to TRBJ2-1; a possible D gene is TRBD1 (7 bases). The chain's CDR3 is CASSQGGEQFF. The CDR3 nucleotides are TGTGCCAGCAGCCAGGGGGGTGAGCAGTTCTTC.